This record covers a single T cell receptor beta chain. The record originates from a study of cytomegalovirus exposure and HLA in healthy donors. V dropped 10 bases and J dropped 3; count of bases not matched to a gene: 14. This CDR3 spans 15 amino acids. Germline assignment: CDR1 ENHRY and CDR2 SYGVKD. Vbeta (60) and Jbeta (13) primers were used in the PCR. Using immunoSEQ multiplex PCR, the repertoire was profiled, and TCRdb retains in-frame clones only, with some absent. The data contain 210,000 or so clones, around 87% of them singletons. The clonotype comes from a man aged 30 to 45 in good health and CMV-seronegative. What was sequenced was PBMCs. The rearrangement joins TRBV10-3 to TRBJ1-1, with TRBD1 identical over 7 bases. The CDR3 DNA follows: TGTGCCACCAAGTCCCGAGGGGGCGATTACACTGAAGCTTTCTTT. It translates to CATKSRGGDYTEAFF.